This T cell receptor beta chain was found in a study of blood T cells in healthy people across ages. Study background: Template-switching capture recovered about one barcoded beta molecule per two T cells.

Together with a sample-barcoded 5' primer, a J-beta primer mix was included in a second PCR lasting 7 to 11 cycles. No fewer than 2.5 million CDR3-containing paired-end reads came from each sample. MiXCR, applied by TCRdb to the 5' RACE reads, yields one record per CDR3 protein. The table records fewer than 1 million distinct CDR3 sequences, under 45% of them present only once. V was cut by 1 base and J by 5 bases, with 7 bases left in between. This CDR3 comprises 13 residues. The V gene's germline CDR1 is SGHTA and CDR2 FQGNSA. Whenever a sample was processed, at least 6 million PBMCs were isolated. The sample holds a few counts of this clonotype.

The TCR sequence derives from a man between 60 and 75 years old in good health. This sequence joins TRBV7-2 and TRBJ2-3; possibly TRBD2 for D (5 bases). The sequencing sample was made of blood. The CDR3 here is CASSLDEGDTQYF. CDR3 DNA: TGTGCCAGCAGCTTAGATGAGGGAGATACGCAGTATTTT.